The 3 T cell receptor beta chains in this list originate from one sample, sequenced in a study of technical replicates of blood from a handful of donors. The method was immunoSEQ multiplex PCR; TCRdb's version includes in-frame clones alone and lacks a portion of them. The top ten clones hold 9.1% of a sample with approximately 12,000 clones, 80% to 95% of them seen once. The sample was PBMCs. The receptor source for this set is a human donor in good health.

This chain links TRBV6-1 with TRBJ1-3; D possibly corresponds to TRBD1 (6 bases). Germline-derived CDR1 and CDR2 are MNHNS and SASEGT. V was shortened by 3 bases and J by 2 bases, with 11 bases between the two germline ends. The CDR3 spans 15 residues. CDR3 sequence (DNA): TGTGCCAGCAGTGAGGCGGGGGGGCCTGGAAACACCATATATTTT. Translated: CASSEAGGPGNTIYF.

This chain joins TRBV6-5 and TRBJ1-5; TRBD1 matches 7 bases. This CDR3 has 15 amino acids. Germline values: CDR1 MNHEY, CDR2 SVGAGI. The V and J ends lost 5 bases and 4 bases, in that order; junction bases with no gene match: 8. CDR3 in DNA: TGTGCCAGCAGTCAAATAGGACAGGCAAATCAGCCCCAGCATTTT. This encodes CASSQIGQANQPQHF.

V usage is TRBV6-4 and J usage is TRBJ2-1; 10 bases are shared with TRBD2. Germline CDR1 MRHNA, CDR2 SNTAGT. The CDR3 extends over 15 amino acids. V trimming: 3 bases; J trimming: 7 bases; junction bases outside the gene matches: 6. The CDR3 is CASSELAGARNEQFF. The CDR3 DNA follows: TGTGCCAGCAGTGAGCTAGCGGGAGCCCGGAATGAGCAGTTCTTC.